This TCR beta chain was sequenced in a study of T cells in women clearing cervical HPV infection. Study results and caveats: TRBV6-7 relative abundance averaged roughly 0.099% in cases and 0.15% to 0.2% in controls.

The table came from immunoSEQ multiplex PCR; TCRdb's copy has only in-frame clones and leaves some out. In all, the sample yields over 10,000 clones. Note on this clone: Its cognate antigen is unknown. The read ends 3 residues before the CDR3 terminus; that terminus is restored from the germline J gene.

V shed 6 bases, J shed 2 bases, and the junction held 6 bases outside the gene matches. The length of the CDR3 is 14 residues. Looked up from germline, CDR1 is SGHVS and CDR2 is FQNEAQ. V and J are TRBV7-8 and TRBJ2-5, with 7 bases fitting TRBD1. This TCR derives from a woman aged 18 to 75 with a cervical HPV16 infection that either progressed to CIN3+ or cleared (not recorded which). Sequenced input: blood buffy coat. The covered CDR3 bases are TGTGCCAGCAGAAGAGGGACAGTTCAAGAGACC. This sequence encodes CASRRGTVQET. In full, the CDR3 reads CASRRGTVQETQYF.